Described below is a single T cell receptor beta chain sequence and its context. There is no known antigen for this receptor. Base qualities are not provided; no much larger clone lies one nucleotide away. This sample was taken from a study of blood T cell repertoires in COVID-19 (dated by TCRdb to the early 2020s). Background on the whole study: Samples covering the acute and convalescent phases of COVID-19 were provided by collaborators in the United States, Italy and Spain. The prospective study material was composed of cDNA or gDNA derived from T cells, B-cell-depleted T cells, or PBMCs. Deeply sampled blood TCRbeta repertoires from subjects exposed to, actively infected with, or recovered from COVID-19 were included in the dataset. The repertoires were released in a freely available public database meant as a resource for research on the immune response to SARS-CoV-2. Samples were obtained from the ongoing ImmuneRACE study (first 160 participants) and from 1,000 to 1,500 subjects provided by 6 global collaborators. Sample metadata almost always included a de-identified subject ID, COVID-19 status, age in years and sex. Where available, HLA class I and class II types were taken from metadata supplied by the sample provider and were not determined by assay-based typing. Overall results and qualifications from the work: The amount of clinical and demographic metadata varied by source and participant and was provided uncurated.

The germline V gene (reference sequence) gives CDR1 as MNHEY and CDR2 as SMNVEV. The CDR3 numbers 15 residues from cysteine through phenylalanine. The retained sequence is limited to the CDR3, 45 bases, with the frame set at the first base. The junction shows trimming of 10 bases on V and 1 base on J, and the gene matches do not reach 10 bases of it. The immunoSEQ Assay, a bias-controlled multiplex PCR, was used to amplify TCRbeta CDR3 regions from genomic DNA. In the paper's pipeline: Within the assay, amplification of reference gene primers was used to estimate how many nucleated cells each sample contained. To quantify the absolute abundance of each unique TCRbeta CDR3 rearrangement, sequence reads were collapsed and filtered. For each sample, productive Simpson clonality was calculated as the square root of Simpson's diversity index across productive rearrangements. The table comes from immuneACCESS by way of TCRdb, which keeps in-frame sequences with V and J called. Part of the clones is missing from these tables; in studies checked, under half for an unresolved V gene and the rest for unknown reasons. V and J calls and clone size are as listed in that table; D and trimming were resolved from the DNA. For this sample there are around 28,000 clones; 80% to 90% appear just once. Roughly 2.6% of the sample is taken by the ten largest.

Whole blood was collected in K2EDTA tubes by collaborating institutions according to the institutions' own protocols. For TCRbeta analysis, collaborators shipped samples in one of three forms: frozen whole blood, isolated PBMCs, or DNA extracted from either of those sample types. The chain joins TRBV27 to TRBJ2-1, with TRBD1 identical over 7 junction bases. The sequence derives from a human donor in a cohort sampled during active COVID-19. Material: peripheral blood. The DNA is TGTGCCAACACGACAAGGACAGGTTCCTACAATGAGCAGTTCTTC. This encodes CANTTRTGSYNEQFF.